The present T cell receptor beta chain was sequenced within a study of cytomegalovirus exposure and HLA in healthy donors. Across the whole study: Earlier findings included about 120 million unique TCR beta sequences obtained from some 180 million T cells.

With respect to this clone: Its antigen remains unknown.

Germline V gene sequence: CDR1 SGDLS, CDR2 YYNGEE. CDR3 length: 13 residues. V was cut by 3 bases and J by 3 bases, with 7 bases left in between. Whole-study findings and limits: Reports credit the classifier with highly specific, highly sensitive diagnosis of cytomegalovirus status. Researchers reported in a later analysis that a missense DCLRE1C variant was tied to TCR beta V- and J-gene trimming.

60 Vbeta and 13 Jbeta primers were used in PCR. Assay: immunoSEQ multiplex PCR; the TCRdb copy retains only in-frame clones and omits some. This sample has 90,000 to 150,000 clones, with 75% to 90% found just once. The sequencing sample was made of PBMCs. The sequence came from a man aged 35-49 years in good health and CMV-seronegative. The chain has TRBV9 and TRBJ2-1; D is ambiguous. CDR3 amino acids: CASSAADYNEQFF. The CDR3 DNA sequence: TGTGCCAGCAGCGCCGCGGACTACAATGAGCAGTTCTTC.